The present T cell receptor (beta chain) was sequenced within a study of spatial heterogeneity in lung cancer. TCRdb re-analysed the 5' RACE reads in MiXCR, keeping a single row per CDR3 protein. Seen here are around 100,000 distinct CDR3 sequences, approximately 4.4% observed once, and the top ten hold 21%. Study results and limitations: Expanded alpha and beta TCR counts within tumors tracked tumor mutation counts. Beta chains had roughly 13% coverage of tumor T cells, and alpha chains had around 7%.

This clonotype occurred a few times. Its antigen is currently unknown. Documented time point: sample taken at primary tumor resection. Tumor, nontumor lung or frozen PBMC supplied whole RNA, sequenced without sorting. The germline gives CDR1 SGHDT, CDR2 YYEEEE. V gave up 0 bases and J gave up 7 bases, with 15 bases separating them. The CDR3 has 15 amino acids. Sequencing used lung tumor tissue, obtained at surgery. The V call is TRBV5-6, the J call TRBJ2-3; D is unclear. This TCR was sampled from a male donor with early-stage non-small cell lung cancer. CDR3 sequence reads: CASSLGSRVRYTQYF. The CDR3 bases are TGTGCCAGCAGCTTGGGGTCTCGCGTCCGGTATACGCAGTATTTT.